The 32 T cell receptor beta chains presented below share a single source sample, sequenced in a study of shared clonotypes between healthy human individuals (dated by TCRdb to 2019 to 2021). The library was prepared using the immunoSEQ multiplex PCR assay. Not all clones reach the TCRdb copy of this immuneACCESS table, which keeps in-frame sequences only. Checked studies attribute under half of the gap to unresolved V genes and leave the rest unexplained. The table for this sample lists 950,000 to 1,100,000 clones; around 82% of them were counted only once. Around 0.61% of the sample rests with the top ten. Specimen: memory CD4+ T cells from PBMCs. The cell subset or site label on this specimen signifies: CD45RA-negative fraction. The receptors stem from a man aged 18 to 35 in good health. Some clones in this sample may be carry-over from other donors' samples.

This clone was found once. A much larger clonotype is one base distant, so this may be a read error. The sample carries other DNA sequences with the same CDR3. The CDR3 spells CAWSVQGDQPQHF. The CDR3 nucleotides are TGTGCCTGGAGTGTACAGGGGGACCAGCCCCAGCATTTT. The chain recombines TRBV30 with TRBJ1-5; 8 bases fit TRBD1. Per the germline V gene, CDR1 is GTSNPN and CDR2 is SVGIG (reference sequence). V lost 0 bases, J lost 7 bases, and 2 bases stayed unmatched. This CDR3 contains 13 residues.

The chain joins TRBV5-1 to TRBJ1-2, with a tentative D call TRBD1 (5 bases). Germline CDR1 is SGHRS and CDR2 is YFSETQ. The V end was cut by 1 base, the J end by 4 bases, with 11 bases between. The CDR3 is 14 residues long. The CDR3 DNA reads as TGCGCCAGCAGCTTGCGGACATTCGGCTATGGCTACACCTTC. This codes for CASSLRTFGYGYTF.

This clone has just a few counts. This chain joins TRBV7-9 and TRBJ1-1; possible D gene TRBD1, 6 bases. Germline CDR1 SEHNR, CDR2 FQNEAQ (reference sequence). V dropped 5 bases and J dropped 4 bases, with 11 bases sitting between them. The CDR3 consists of 13 residues. Here the CDR3 DNA reads TGTGCCAGCAGCGTAGGACAGATCACTGAAGCTTTCTTT. Protein sequence: CASSVGQITEAFF.

This clone was seen more than once but under ten times. The V gene is TRBV12-5, the J gene TRBJ2-1; D gene uncertain. The germline V gene encodes CDR1 LGHNT and CDR2 FRNRAP. Between the trimmed V and J ends, which lost 1 base and 4 bases, there was a span of 2 bases. The CDR3 consists of 12 residues. CDR3: CASGLEYNEQFF. DNA for the CDR3: TGTGCTAGTGGTTTGGAATACAATGAGCAGTTCTTC.

The CDR3 DNA reads TGCGCCAGCAGCTTGCTGGGCGGGGGGGAGTTATACGAGCAGTACTTC. Protein sequence: CASSLLGGGELYEQYF. The chain employs TRBV5-1 and TRBJ2-7; the match to TRBD2 covers 9 bases. The germline V gene encodes CDR1 SGHRS and CDR2 YFSETQ. This CDR3 is 16 amino acids long. Trimming removed 1 base from V and 4 bases from J; junction bases left unmatched: 9.

A remark on this clone: The sample contains more than one DNA sequence encoding this CDR3. The chain is built from TRBV28 and TRBJ1-3; no clear D gene. Germline CDR1 reads MDHEN; CDR2 reads SYDVKM. The CDR3 has 14 residues. V lost 1 base and J 2 bases, leaving 6 bases between the germline ends. The CDR3 loop is CASSLSGAGNTIYF. As DNA, the CDR3 is TGTGCCAGCAGTTTATCGGGAGCTGGAAACACCATATATTTT.

The chain uses TRBV5-6 and TRBJ2-3, with D unclear. Trimming cost V 1 base and J 4 bases, with 4 bases left between them. This CDR3 has 12 amino acids. Germline CDR1 and CDR2: SGHDT and YYEEEE. CDR3 sequence reads: CASSLPPDTQYF. The CDR3 DNA sequence: TGTGCCAGCAGCTTGCCTCCAGATACGCAGTATTTT.

The chain joins TRBV4-1 to TRBJ1-2; D might be TRBD1 (6 bases). The germline V and J ends were trimmed by 0 bases and 9 bases, with 17 bases remaining between them. The CDR3 totals 15 residues. Germline CDR1 reads MGHRA; CDR2 reads YSYEKL. CDR3 coding DNA: TGCGCCAGCAGCCAAGATGGGTCGGGGGCGCGAAGCTACACCTTC. Translation: CASSQDGSGARSYTF.

The V gene is TRBV11-2, the J gene TRBJ2-1; TRBD1 aligns across 7 bases. Germline CDR1 and CDR2: SGHAT and FQNNGV. CDR3 length: 15 residues. With V trimmed by 5 bases and J by 1 base, 5 bases remained unmatched. The CDR3 sequence: CASSRDRLSYNEQFF. As DNA, the CDR3 is TGTGCCAGCAGCCGGGACAGACTGTCCTACAATGAGCAGTTCTTC.

This clone was counted between two and nine times. The V call is TRBV5-1, the J call TRBJ1-4, with D perhaps TRBD1 (5 bases). Germline values: CDR1 SGHRS, CDR2 YFSETQ. V gave up 2 bases and J gave up 7 bases, with 12 bases separating them. The CDR3 has 14 amino acids. The CDR3 spells CASSLWGRGEKLFF. The CDR3 DNA reads TGCGCCAGCAGCTTATGGGGAAGGGGTGAAAAACTGTTTTTT.

V is TRBV7-2 and J is TRBJ2-7; TRBD2 is a possible D gene (5 bases). CDR1 is SGHTA and CDR2 is FQGNSA in the germline V gene. The CDR3 length is 14 residues. Trimming shortened V by 5 bases and J by 3 bases, and 14 bases separated the two germline ends. CDR3 sequence (DNA): TGTGCCAGCAGCCAGGACTCGACGATCTACGAGCAGTACTTC. As protein: CASSQDSTIYEQYF.

In DNA, the CDR3 is TGTGCCAGCTCACCAGGGTCACACAGTGAAGCTTTCTTT. Residues: CASSPGSHSEAFF. This rearrangement joins TRBV18 to TRBJ1-1; no clear D. V was clipped by 2 bases and J by 7 bases, with 11 bases between them. The CDR3 sequence is 13 residues long. Looked up from germline, CDR1 is KGHSH and CDR2 is LQKENI.

The chain uses TRBV7-2 and TRBJ2-1, with 7 bases aligning to TRBD1. V lost 4 bases, J lost 9 bases, and 12 bases stayed unmatched. Germline loops: CDR1 SGHTA, CDR2 FQGNSA. The CDR3 is 15 amino acids. CDR3 in DNA: TGTGCCAGCAGCTCAGGACAGGTATACGTCGGTGAGCAGTTCTTC. It encodes CASSSGQVYVGEQFF.

The V and J genes are TRBV19 and TRBJ2-3, with 11 bases matching TRBD2. V gave up 4 bases and J gave up 4 bases; unmatched junction bases: 13. Germline V gene data show CDR1 as LNHDA and CDR2 as SQIVND (reference sequence). CDR3 length: 18 residues. The CDR3 loop is CASSTLAGGLTLPDTQYF. DNA for the CDR3: TGTGCCAGTAGTACGCTAGCGGGAGGTCTTACCCTCCCAGATACGCAGTATTTT.

The V and J genes are TRBV5-1 and TRBJ2-7, with 8 bases matching TRBD2. The germline V gene has CDR1 SGHRS and CDR2 YFSETQ. Germline trimming cut 4 bases from V and 4 bases from J; bases unmatched to any gene: 10. This CDR3 has 15 amino acids. CDR3 DNA: TGCGCCAGCAGCCCCCAGGGGCGGGAGGTTTACGAGCAGTACTTC. It codes for CASSPQGREVYEQYF. The variable domain in full, with the rest retrieved from reference TRBV5-1 and TRBJ2-7, is KAGVTQTPRYLIKTRGQQVTLSCSPISGHRSVSWYQQTPGQGLQFLFEYFSETQRNKGNFPGRFSGRQFSNSRSEMNVSTLELGDSALYLCASSPQGREVYEQYFGPGTRLTVT.

A note on this clone: Different DNA sequences within this sample yield the same CDR3. The chain uses TRBV7-2 and TRBJ2-7; 14 bases match TRBD2. The V and J ends lost 5 bases and 2 bases, in that order; junction bases with no gene match: 8. CDR1 and CDR2 from the germline V gene are SGHTA and FQGNSA. CDR3 size: 17 residues. CDR3 protein: CASSPQGLAGDPYEQYF. Written as DNA, the CDR3 is TGTGCCAGCAGCCCACAGGGACTAGCGGGAGATCCCTACGAGCAGTACTTC.

The V call is TRBV6-5, the J call TRBJ2-7, with 7 nucleotides matching TRBD2. V trimming: 7 bases; J trimming: 1 base; junction bases outside the gene matches: 1. The CDR3 runs 12 residues. Germline CDR1 MNHEY, CDR2 SVGAGI. This chain's CDR3 is CASTGGSYEQYF. Written as DNA, the CDR3 is TGTGCCAGCACCGGGGGGTCCTACGAGCAGTACTTC.

This clone came up a few times. The rearrangement links TRBV19 to TRBJ2-3, with D possibly called TRBD1 or TRBD2 (7 bases each). The V end was cut by 5 bases, the J end by 5 bases, with 20 bases between. From germline, CDR1 is LNHDA and CDR2 SQIVND (reference sequence). This CDR3 has 16 residues. The DNA of the CDR3 is TGTGCCAGTAGTCCTCTCGGGACAGCGGGAAGAGATACGCAGTATTTT. It specifies CASSPLGTAGRDTQYF.

This sequence joins TRBV7-2 and TRBJ2-7, with D perhaps TRBD1 (6 bases). CDR1 SGHTA and CDR2 FQGNSA come from the germline V gene. The CDR3 spans 17 residues. Trimming pared 3 bases from V and 0 bases from J, leaving 18 bases between. CDR3 sequence reads: CASSFLPGQGSSYEQYF. CDR3 sequence (DNA): TGTGCCAGCAGCTTTCTCCCGGGACAAGGAAGCTCCTACGAGCAGTACTTC.

This chain joins TRBV28 and TRBJ1-5; weak D call: TRBD1 (6 bases). V dropped 5 bases and J dropped 3 bases, with 14 bases sitting between them. The length of the CDR3 is 15 residues. The germline CDR1 and CDR2 sequences are MDHEN and SYDVKM. The CDR3 protein is CASSPPDSHNQPQHF. The CDR3 nucleotides are TGTGCCAGCAGTCCCCCGGACAGTCACAATCAGCCCCAGCATTTT. Together with reference TRBV28 and TRBJ1-5, the CDR3 gives the full variable domain: DVKVTQSSRYLVKRTGEKVFLECVQDMDHENMFWYRQDPGLGLRLIYFSYDVKMKEKGDIPEGYSVSREKKERFSLILESASTNQTSMYLCASSPPDSHNQPQHFGDGTRLSIL.

The chain recombines TRBV27 with TRBJ2-7, with TRBD2 matching 9 bases. The CDR3 extends over 15 amino acids. Trimming cost V 8 bases and J 6 bases; bases outside gene matches: 14. Germline assignment: CDR1 MNHEY and CDR2 SMNVEV (reference sequence). The DNA for the CDR3 is TGTGCCAGCCGACCTATAGCGGGAGCTAGGATCGAGCAGTACTTC. Encoded protein: CASRPIAGARIEQYF.

The chain recombines TRBV5-1 with TRBJ2-5, with D maybe TRBD2 (6 bases). Germline V lookup: CDR1 SGHRS, CDR2 YFSETQ. V lost 0 bases to trimming and J lost 0 bases, with 27 bases between them. The length of the CDR3 is 21 residues. CDR3 bases: TGCGCCAGCAGCTTGGCCGTTCGGCAGACGATCGGGAGTAGTGACCAAGAGACCCAGTACTTC. Amino acids: CASSLAVRQTIGSSDQETQYF.

The chain combines TRBV2 with TRBJ1-5; no definite D call. Per the germline V gene, CDR1 is SNHLY and CDR2 is FYNNEI. The CDR3 spans 15 residues. V was pared by 2 bases and J by 0 bases, with 8 bases between. The CDR3 sequence: CASSEQLVSNQPQHF. For the CDR3, the DNA is TGTGCCAGCAGTGAACAGCTCGTTAGCAATCAGCCCCAGCATTTT.

The chain joins TRBV19 to TRBJ1-2; tentatively, D is TRBD1 (5 bases). The CDR3 is 12 residues long. Looked up from germline, CDR1 is LNHDA and CDR2 is SQIVND (reference sequence). V was clipped by 6 bases and J by 3 bases, with 8 bases between them. CDR3 residues: CASRVGDYGYTF. The CDR3 DNA follows: TGTGCCAGTAGGGTAGGGGACTATGGCTACACCTTC.

This chain uses TRBV16 with TRBJ1-2; no reliable D call. The CDR3 has 15 amino acids. The germline CDR1 and CDR2 sequences are KGHSY and FQNENV. The V end lost 4 bases, the J end lost 0 bases, and 12 bases lay between the germline ends. CDR3 DNA: TGTGCCAGCAGCCCGTATATGGCTGCTAACTATGGCTACACCTTC. Its translation is CASSPYMAANYGYTF.

This clone was recorded a few times. The chain combines TRBV19 with TRBJ1-5; no firm D call. V dropped 8 bases and J dropped 4 bases, with 9 bases sitting between them. Germline-derived CDR1 and CDR2 are LNHDA and SQIVND (reference sequence). The CDR3 is 12 residues long. Written as DNA, the CDR3 is TGTGCCAGTCGGGATAGTAATCAGCCCCAGCATTTT. Translating it yields CASRDSNQPQHF.

The chain joins TRBV7-9 to TRBJ2-3; D is ambiguous. The CDR3 is 15 amino acids. V was pared by 3 bases and J by 6 bases, with 16 bases between. CDR1 is SEHNR, CDR2 FQNEAQ, per germline (reference sequence). The CDR3 here is CASSFFPEQGDTQYF. In DNA, the CDR3 is TGTGCCAGCAGCTTCTTCCCCGAACAAGGGGATACGCAGTATTTT.

This chain uses TRBV6-1 with TRBJ2-7, with 13 bases fitting TRBD2. V was pared by 4 bases and J by 3 bases, with 9 bases of the junction left unmatched. The CDR3 extends over 17 amino acids. Germline lookup yields CDR1 MNHNS and CDR2 SASEGT. The CDR3: CASSARTSGSIGYEQYF. In DNA, the CDR3 is TGTGCCAGCAGTGCCCGGACTAGCGGGAGCATAGGCTACGAGCAGTACTTC.

This clone was seen once. The CDR3 DNA is TGTGCCAGCAGGACTCCTCGGGGCACCGGGGAGCTGTTTTTT. Its translation is CASRTPRGTGELFF. The chain uses TRBV2 and TRBJ2-2; a possible D gene is TRBD2 (5 bases). Germline-derived CDR1 and CDR2 are SNHLY and FYNNEI. Trimming removed 6 bases at V and 4 bases at J, with 12 bases between. The CDR3 has 14 residues.

The V gene is TRBV6-6, the J gene TRBJ1-5; 8 bases map to TRBD1. The CDR3 is 14 amino acids. J was trimmed by 7 bases and V by 5 bases; bases with no gene match: 7. Germline V gives CDR1 MNHNY, CDR2 SVGAGI (reference sequence). In DNA, the CDR3 is TGTGCCAGCAGTCCTCAGGGGGCAGGGCAGCCCCAGCATTTT. Protein product: CASSPQGAGQPQHF.

The rearrangement links TRBV19 to TRBJ2-5; D unclear. The length of the CDR3 is 10 residues. Trimming cost V 10 bases and J 7 bases, with 10 bases left between them. The V gene's germline CDR1 is LNHDA and CDR2 SQIVND (reference sequence). The CDR3 nucleotides read TGTGCCAACTTCAAGGCGACCCAGTACTTC. Protein: CANFKATQYF.

This clone came up a few times. The J gene is TRBJ1-2, the V gene TRBV30; 9 bases match TRBD1. The CDR3 contains 15 residues. Germline CDR1 and CDR2: GTSNPN and SVGIG (reference sequence). V dropped 3 bases and J dropped 4; count of bases not matched to a gene: 9. CDR3 sequence: CAWSGLGQGSYGYTF. CDR3 DNA: TGTGCCTGGAGCGGCTTGGGACAGGGTTCCTATGGCTACACCTTC.